This T cell receptor beta chain derives from a study of cytomegalovirus exposure and HLA in healthy donors. This clone has only a few counts. Its specificity is not known. Assay: immunoSEQ multiplex PCR; the TCRdb copy retains only in-frame clones and omits some. The repertoire holds some 65,000 clones, with over 95% as singletons. Separate from the approximately 600-subject first cohort was the roughly 130-subject validation cohort, to which the donors belonged. Germline V lookup: CDR1 SEHNR, CDR2 FQNEAQ (reference sequence). The CDR3 has 15 amino acids. J gave up 2 bases and V 5 bases, and 9 bases lay outside the gene matches. Study-level findings and limits: The authors enumerated over 150 TCR beta chains as linked to cytomegalovirus. The classifier was said to identify cytomegalovirus status with high specificity and sensitivity.

The V gene is TRBV7-9, the J gene TRBJ2-7; 7 bases line up with TRBD1. The TCR originated in a man aged 18 to 30 in good health and CMV-seronegative. What was sequenced was PBMCs. This chain's CDR3 is CASSLRDSGTYEQYF. CDR3 DNA: TGTGCCAGCAGCCTCCGGGACAGCGGAACCTACGAGCAGTACTTC.